This paragraph reports one T cell receptor beta chain. The antigen is not known. This sample was included in a study of regulatory T cells in long-lasting Graves disease. The study's findings and limits: Analyses excluded thyroid tissue, covering peripheral blood alone. TCR diversity was lower in persistent Graves' patients (versus newly diagnosed ones). Persistent disease exhibited a predilection for TRBV28, TRBJ1-2 and TRBJ2-5.

Through Arm-PCR of CDR3 regions and iRepertoire HTBI primers, TCR beta libraries were built. TCRdb reprocessed the multiplex PCR reads with MiXCR, giving one entry per CDR3 protein. The sample gives approximately 440,000 distinct CDR3 sequences, 23% of which show up once; roughly 30% is in the top ten. This sample's time point: persistent/refractory GD, antithyroid drugs over 5 years with positive TRAb. Extracted PBMC RNA gave rise to the TCR library. The germline CDR1 and CDR2 sequences are SGHRS and YFSETQ. V trimming: 1 base; J trimming: 5 bases; junction bases outside the gene matches: 7. The CDR3 has 15 residues.

The chain links TRBV5-1 to TRBJ2-7; 9 nucleotides agree with TRBD1. The source material was peripheral blood mononuclear cells (PBMCs), sampled when the disease was refractory, from a patient treated with antithyroid drugs. The receptor comes from a female donor with Graves disease. DNA of the CDR3: TGCGCCAGCAGCTTGAGCGGGACAGGGTCCCACGAGCAGTACTTC. Residues: CASSLSGTGSHEQYF.